A single sample is the source of the 9 T cell receptor beta chains below, sequenced in a study of CD8 T cells in Susac syndrome. Roughly 0.45 to 1 ug RNA was reverse transcribed with random hexamers. Via MiXCR, TCRdb re-called the immunoSEQ multiplex PCR reads, giving one row per CDR3 protein. Here the sample spans around 120,000 distinct CDR3 sequences, 85% to 95% being singletons. The specimen sequenced was CD4+ T cells from PBMCs. All receptors come from a human donor with multiple sclerosis.

This sequence joins TRBV29-1 and TRBJ1-1; D possibly corresponds to TRBD1 (5 bases). The CDR3 is 13 residues long. The V gene's germline CDR1 is SQVTM and CDR2 ANQGSEA. V lost 7 bases to trimming and J lost 1 base, with 13 bases between them. This CDR3 reads CSAKTAPNTEAFF. The CDR3 coding sequence is TGCAGCGCTAAGACAGCGCCGAACACTGAAGCTTTCTTT. The entire variable domain, with the rest obtained from reference TRBV29-1 and TRBJ1-1, is as follows: SAVISQKPSRDICQRGTSLTIQCQVDSQVTMMFWYRQQPGQSLTLIATANQGSEATYESGFVIDKFPISRPNLTFSTLTVSNMSPEDSSIYLCSAKTAPNTEAFFGQGTRLTVV.

The CDR3 DNA reads as TGCGCCCTGGGGGGCAGATCTGCGGATACGCAGTATTTT. Its translation: CALGGRSADTQYF. The chain carries TRBV5-1 and TRBJ2-3; the D gene could be TRBD1 or TRBD2 (6 bases each). The CDR3 length is 13 residues. V lost 10 bases and J 6 bases, leaving 18 bases between the germline ends. CDR1 is SGHRS, CDR2 YFSETQ, per germline.

The rearrangement joins TRBV28 to TRBJ2-4; no reliable D call. The length of the CDR3 is 16 residues. In germline, CDR1 is MDHEN, CDR2 SYDVKM. The V end was cut by 10 bases, the J end by 0 bases, with 19 bases between. The CDR3 nucleotides read TGTGCCATCCCCTCAATTCAGGACCCAGCCAAAAACATTCAGTACTTC. This translates into CAIPSIQDPAKNIQYF.

The gene calls are TRBV4-2 and TRBJ2-7; 9 nucleotides match TRBD1. CDR3 length: 16 amino acids. Per germline, CDR1 LGHNA and CDR2 YNFKEQ. Losses at the gene ends were 3 bases for V and 3 bases for J; bases not matched to a gene: 9. DNA of the CDR3: TGTGCCAGCAGCCAGGGGTTAACAGGGGGCCTCTACGAGCAGTACTTC. Its translation is CASSQGLTGGLYEQYF.

In this sample, this clonotype turned up once. The chain has TRBV7-9 and TRBJ1-2, with TRBD1 identical over 7 bases. Germline CDR1 is SEHNR and CDR2 is FQNEAQ (reference sequence). This CDR3 region has 16 residues. J gave up 3 bases and V 5 bases, and 12 bases lay outside the gene matches. Written as DNA, the CDR3 is TGTGCCAGCAGCGTCTTACAGGGACAGTTCGACTATGGCTACACCTTC. Residues: CASSVLQGQFDYGYTF.

The table lists this clonotype with a few counts. The V and J genes are TRBV29-1 and TRBJ1-2, with 9 positions matching TRBD1. V gave up 3 bases and J gave up 3 bases; unmatched junction bases: 2. The CDR3 runs to 13 residues. Germline V gives CDR1 SQVTM, CDR2 ANQGSEA. The CDR3 here is CSVDGTGYYGYTF. CDR3 sequence (DNA): TGCAGCGTTGACGGGACAGGGTACTATGGCTACACCTTC.

This clonotype was observed a handful of times. The chain combines TRBV7-9 with TRBJ1-6, with D tentatively TRBD1 (5 bases). The CDR3 covers 14 residues. Per the germline V gene, CDR1 is SEHNR and CDR2 is FQNEAQ (reference sequence). The V gene lost 3 bases and the J gene lost 6 bases, with 9 bases spanning the gap. CDR3 protein: CASSFGQTNSPLHF. In nucleotides, the CDR3 is TGTGCCAGCAGCTTCGGACAAACTAATTCACCCCTCCACTTT.

This rearrangement joins TRBV5-4 to TRBJ2-1, with D perhaps TRBD2 (5 bases). Germline V gene lookup returns CDR1 SGHNT and CDR2 YYREEE (reference sequence). Trimming cost V 2 bases and J 5 bases, with 11 bases left between them. This CDR3 has 14 residues. The CDR3 DNA reads TGTGCCAGCAGCTTTTTGAGGGTTGACAATGAGCAGTTCTTC. It translates to CASSFLRVDNEQFF. The whole variable domain, remainder taken from reference TRBV5-4 and TRBJ2-1, is ETGVTQSPTHLIKTRGQQVTLRCSSQSGHNTVSWYQQALGQGPQFIFQYYREEENGRGNFPPRFSGLQFPNYSSELNVNALELDDSALYLCASSFLRVDNEQFFGPGTRLTVL.

The chain carries TRBV25-1 and TRBJ2-7; D remains unclear. V lost 6 bases, J lost 0 bases, and 9 bases lay in between. CDR3 length: 13 amino acids. Germline CDR1 reads MGHDK; CDR2 reads SYGVNS. In DNA, the CDR3 is TGTGCCAGCAGGCCCCCAGCCTCCTACGAGCAGTACTTC. Its protein product is CASRPPASYEQYF.